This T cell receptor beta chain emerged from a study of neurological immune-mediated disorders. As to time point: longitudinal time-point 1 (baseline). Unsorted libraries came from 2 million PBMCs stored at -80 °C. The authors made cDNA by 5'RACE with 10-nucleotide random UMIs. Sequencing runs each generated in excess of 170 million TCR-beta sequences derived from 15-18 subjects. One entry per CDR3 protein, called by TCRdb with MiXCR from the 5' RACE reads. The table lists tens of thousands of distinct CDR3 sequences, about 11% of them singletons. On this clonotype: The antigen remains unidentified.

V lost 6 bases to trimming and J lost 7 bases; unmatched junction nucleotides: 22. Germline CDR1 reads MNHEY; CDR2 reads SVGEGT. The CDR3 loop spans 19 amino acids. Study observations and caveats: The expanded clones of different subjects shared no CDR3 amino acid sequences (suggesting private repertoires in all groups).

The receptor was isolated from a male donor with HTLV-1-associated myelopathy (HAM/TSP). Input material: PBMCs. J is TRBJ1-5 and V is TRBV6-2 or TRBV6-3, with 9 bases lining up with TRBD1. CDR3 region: CASRAKDRGETGAGQPQHF. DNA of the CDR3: TGTGCCAGCAGAGCCAAGGACAGGGGAGAGACAGGGGCTGGGCAGCCCCAGCATTTT.